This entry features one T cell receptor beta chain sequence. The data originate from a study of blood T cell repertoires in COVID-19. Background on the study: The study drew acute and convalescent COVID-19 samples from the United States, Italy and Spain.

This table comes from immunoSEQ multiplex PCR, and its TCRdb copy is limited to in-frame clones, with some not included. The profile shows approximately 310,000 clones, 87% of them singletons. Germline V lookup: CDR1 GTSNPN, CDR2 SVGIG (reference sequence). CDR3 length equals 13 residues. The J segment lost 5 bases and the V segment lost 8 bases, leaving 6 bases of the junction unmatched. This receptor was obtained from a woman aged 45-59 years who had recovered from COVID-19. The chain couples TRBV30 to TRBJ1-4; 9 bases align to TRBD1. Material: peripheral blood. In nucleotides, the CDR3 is TGTGCCGTACTCGGGACAGGGAATGAAAAACTGTTTTTT. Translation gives CAVLGTGNEKLFF.